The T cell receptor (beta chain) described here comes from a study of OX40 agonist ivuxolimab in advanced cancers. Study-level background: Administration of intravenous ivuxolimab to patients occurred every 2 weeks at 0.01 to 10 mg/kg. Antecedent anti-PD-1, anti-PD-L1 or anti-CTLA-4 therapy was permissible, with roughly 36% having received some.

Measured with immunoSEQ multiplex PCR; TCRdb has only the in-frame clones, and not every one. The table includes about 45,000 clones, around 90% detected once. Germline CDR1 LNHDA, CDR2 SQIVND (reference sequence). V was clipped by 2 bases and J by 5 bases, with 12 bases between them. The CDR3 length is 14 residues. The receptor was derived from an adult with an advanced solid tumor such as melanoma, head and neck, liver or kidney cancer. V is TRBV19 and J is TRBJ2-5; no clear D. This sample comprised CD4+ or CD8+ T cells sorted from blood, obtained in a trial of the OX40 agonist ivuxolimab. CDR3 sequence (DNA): TGTGCCAGTAGTATAACGCCCGGGCTGGAGACCCAGTACTTC. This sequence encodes CASSITPGLETQYF.